This is a list of T cell receptor beta chains from one sample in a study of cytomegalovirus exposure and HLA in healthy donors. TCRdb's table, derived via immunoSEQ multiplex PCR, lists solely in-frame clones and lacks some. The table has 70,000 to 95,000 clones, approximately 76% seen once. The sequenced sample was PBMCs. These receptor sequences come from a man aged 25 to 40 in good health and CMV-seropositive. Each CDR3 is given with its conserved first and last residue. D genes are given only for firm matches. Clone size appears in some rows only: once, few, many, or a class for an expanded clone.

j_call clone_size d_call v_call cdr3_nt cdr3_aa
TRBJ2-1 NA NA TRBV29-1 TGCAGCGTTGAAGATGTATCAGGCTTCCTCAATGAGCAGTTCTTC CSVEDVSGFLNEQFF
TRBJ1-5 NA TRBD1 TRBV9 TGTGCCAGCAGCGTACAGGGGGGAAGACAGCCCCAGCATTTT CASSVQGGRQPQHF
TRBJ2-3 NA TRBD2 TRBV7-2 TGTGCCAGCAGCTCGAAGAGTCGCCGACTAGCGGGGTCAGATACGCAGTATTTT CASSSKSRRLAGSDTQYF
TRBJ2-7 NA NA TRBV9 TGTGCCAGCAGCGTAGAGGCCAGGGCCTACGAGCAGTACTTC CASSVEARAYEQYF
TRBJ2-7 NA NA TRBV30 TGTGCCTGGAGCGATCCTGGAGTCTACGAGCAGTACTTC CAWSDPGVYEQYF
TRBJ2-3 NA NA TRBV7-8 TGTGCCAGCAGCTTAGCGTTTGCAGGGGTCGTGGCAGATACGCAGTATTTT CASSLAFAGVVADTQYF
TRBJ2-7 NA NA TRBV15 TGTGCCACCAGCAGAGATTCAGGACAGTTGTACGAGCAGTACTTC CATSRDSGQLYEQYF
TRBJ2-5 NA NA TRBV4-2 TGTGCCAGCAGCCAAAGGGCGGGCCCCCAAGAGACCCAGTACTTC CASSQRAGPQETQYF
TRBJ2-7 once NA TRBV2 TGTGCCAGCAGTGATAGCGCAACCTACGAGCAGTACTTC CASSDSATYEQYF
TRBJ2-7 NA TRBD2 TRBV4-3 TGCGCCAGCAGCCAAGATCCTAGCGGGGCCTACGAGCAGTACTTC CASSQDPSGAYEQYF
TRBJ2-2 NA NA TRBV2 TGTGCCAGCAGTGCCAGGATCCCCGGGGAGCTGTTTTTT CASSARIPGELFF
TRBJ2-3 NA TRBD1 TRBV27 TGTGCCACCGGCTTCAGACAGGGGTCAGATACGCAGTATTTT CATGFRQGSDTQYF
TRBJ1-6 NA NA TRBV7-9 TGTGCCAGCAGCTTAGGCAGGACAGCAGATAATTCACCCCTCCACTTT CASSLGRTADNSPLHF
TRBJ2-7 NA TRBD2 TRBV7-9 TGTTCCAGCAGCTTAGGACTAGGCCCCTACGAGCAGTACTTC CSSSLGLGPYEQYF
TRBJ1-6 NA NA TRBV2 TGTGCCAGCAGTCAACGACAGACTTCACCCCTCCACTTT CASSQRQTSPLHF
TRBJ2-7 NA TRBD1 TRBV5-4 TGTGCCAGCAGCCAAAAGACAGGGGGGCATGGAAACTACGAGCAGTACTTC CASSQKTGGHGNYEQYF
TRBJ1-6 NA NA TRBV7-2 TGTGCCAGCAGCCAGATCCGTGATAATTCACCCCTCCACTTT CASSQIRDNSPLHF
TRBJ2-1 NA TRBD2 TRBV6-5 TGTGCCAGCACTTTAGCGGGGGGGGATGAGCAGTTCTTC CASTLAGGDEQFF
TRBJ2-5 NA TRBD2 TRBV5-5 TGTGCCAGCAGCTTACTACTCTCGACTAGCCCCCGGGAGACCCAGTACTTC CASSLLLSTSPRETQYF
TRBJ2-3 NA NA TRBV4-1 TGCGCCAGCAGCTCCGGACAGTCGGTGTTAGATACGCAGTATTTT CASSSGQSVLDTQYF
TRBJ2-7 once TRBD1 TRBV5-1 TGCGCCAGCAGCCCCGGGACAGGGGGAAACGAGCAGTACTTC CASSPGTGGNEQYF
TRBJ1-1 NA NA TRBV2 TGTGCCAGCAGTGACGGAGGGGTCAGGAACACTGAAGCTTTCTTT CASSDGGVRNTEAFF
TRBJ1-1 NA TRBD1 TRBV5-5 TGTGCCAGCAGCTTGGTTACAGGGGTGAACACTGAAGCTTTCTTT CASSLVTGVNTEAFF
TRBJ2-7 NA NA TRBV6-5 TGTGCCAGCAGTTACAACTTTCCCTACGAGCAGTACTTC CASSYNFPYEQYF
TRBJ2-2 NA TRBD1 TRBV5-1 TGCGCCAGCAGCTGGCGGGACAGGGCGATCGGGGAGCTGTTTTTT CASSWRDRAIGELFF
TRBJ1-4 NA TRBD1 TRBV9 TGTGCCAGCAGCGTAGGCCCAAGGGACAGGGATGAAAAACTGTTTTTT CASSVGPRDRDEKLFF
TRBJ1-5 NA NA TRBV7-9 TGTGCCAGCAGCTTAGTTGAGGATCAGCCCCAGCATTTT CASSLVEDQPQHF
TRBJ1-1 once TRBD1 TRBV5-8 TGTGCCAGCAGCGGAACAGGGGGCTCGTGGGTGCGCACTGAAGCTTTCTTT CASSGTGGSWVRTEAFF
TRBJ2-7 NA NA TRBV2 TGTGCCAGCCGGGGCAGGGGCCTCGAGGGCTACGAGCAGTACTTC CASRGRGLEGYEQYF
TRBJ2-1 once TRBD2 TRBV9 TGTGCCAGCAGCGTACTTAGCGGGGGGCCTAATGAGCAGTTCTTC CASSVLSGGPNEQFF
TRBJ2-5 NA TRBD1 TRBV2 TGTGCCAGCCTAGGACAGGGAGGCGAGACCCAGTACTTC CASLGQGGETQYF
TRBJ2-1 NA TRBD2 TRBV6-5 TGTGCCAGCAGTCCTTCAGCGGGGGTGAACAATGAGCAGTTCTTC CASSPSAGVNNEQFF
TRBJ1-1 NA NA TRBV15 TGTGCCACCAGCAGCCCCCCCCGCAGTGAAGCTTTCTTT CATSSPPRSEAFF
TRBJ2-3 NA NA TRBV21-1 TGTGCCAGCAGCAAAGCGGGGTTCGGGACAGGCGGACTCGGAAGACGGAACACAGATACGCAGTATTTT CASSKAGFGTGGLGRRNTDTQYF
TRBJ2-2 NA TRBD2 TRBV4-1 TGCGCCAGCAGCCACGACGGCGGGGGGTTGGGGGAGCTGTTTTTT CASSHDGGGLGELFF
TRBJ2-1 few NA TRBV5-4 TGTGCCAGCAGCTCGTGGAGAGGGCCCAATGAGCAGTTCTTC CASSSWRGPNEQFF
TRBJ2-7 NA TRBD1 TRBV9 TGTGCCAGCAGCGTAGAGGGGACAGGGTCCTACGAGCAGTACTTC CASSVEGTGSYEQYF
TRBJ1-6 NA NA TRBV7-6 TGTGCCAGCAGCTTAGGTCAGCGAAGCTCCTATAATTCACCCCTCCACTTT CASSLGQRSSYNSPLHF
TRBJ2-7 NA TRBD2 TRBV2 TGTGCCAGCGCCCCGCGACTAGCACAAGCCTACGAGCAGTACTTC CASAPRLAQAYEQYF
TRBJ1-3 NA NA TRBV7-9 TGTTCCAGCAGCTTAGCGCTTAGCTCTGGAAACACCATATATTTT CSSSLALSSGNTIYF
TRBJ2-4 NA TRBD2 TRBV15 TGTGCCACCAGCAGAGGGGGTAGCGGGAACATTCAGTACTTC CATSRGGSGNIQYF
TRBJ1-2 NA NA TRBV20-1 TGCAGTGCCCCAAACTATGGCTACACCTTC CSAPNYGYTF
TRBJ2-5 once TRBD2 TRBV7-7 TGTGCTAGCAGCTTTAGCGGGGGACTGAAAGAGACCCAGTACTTC CASSFSGGLKETQYF
TRBJ1-2 NA NA TRBV19 TGTGCCAGTAGTATAGGGTCTCGGACTGATCACTATGGCTACACCTTC CASSIGSRTDHYGYTF
TRBJ2-2 few NA TRBV12-5 TGTGCTAGTGGTTCCGGACTAATAAGGACCGGGGAGCTGTTTTTT CASGSGLIRTGELFF
TRBJ2-1 NA NA TRBV11-2 TGTGCCAGCAGCCTAGCGTCCGATGAGCAGTTCTTC CASSLASDEQFF
TRBJ2-1 NA NA TRBV30 TGTGCCTGGAGTCGCGGGACCCATGAGCAGTTCTTC CAWSRGTHEQFF